Listed below are T cell receptor beta chains from one sample, sequenced in a study of blood T cell repertoires in COVID-19. Generated by immunoSEQ multiplex PCR, the TCRdb table keeps only in-frame clones and is missing some. The data contain about 140,000 clones, more than 70% of them singletons. Sequencing input: PBMCs or T cells enriched from blood (not recorded which). These receptors all stem from a man in his forties with acute COVID-19. Each CDR3 is given with its conserved first and last residue. D genes are given only for firm matches. Size is stated for part of the rows, as once, few or many counts, or as a class when the clone is expanded.

D gene: TRBD1
V gene: TRBV11-2
clone size: NA
J gene: TRBJ2-7
CDR3 DNA: TGTGCCAGCAGCTTGGATTTCGGACAGGTCTTCGAGCAGTACTTC
CDR3 protein: CASSLDFGQVFEQYF

D gene: NA
V gene: TRBV19
clone size: NA
J gene: TRBJ1-5
CDR3 DNA: TGTGCCAGTAGGCACAGGAATAGCAATCAGCCCCAGCATTTT
CDR3 protein: CASRHRNSNQPQHF

D gene: TRBD1
V gene: TRBV7-2
clone size: NA
J gene: TRBJ2-7
CDR3 DNA: TGTGCCAGCAGCTTAGACCCGACAGGGGTCGACGAGCAGTACTTC
CDR3 protein: CASSLDPTGVDEQYF

D gene: TRBD1
V gene: TRBV28
clone size: NA
J gene: TRBJ2-3
CDR3 DNA: TGTGCCAGCAGGCCCACAGGGGGTGGCACAGATACGCAGTATTTT
CDR3 protein: CASRPTGGGTDTQYF

D gene: TRBD1
V gene: TRBV28
clone size: NA
J gene: TRBJ1-4
CDR3 DNA: TGTGCCAGCAGTGCTCGACAGGGTGTGAAGGAAAAACTGTTTTTT
CDR3 protein: CASSARQGVKEKLFF

D gene: NA
V gene: TRBV7-9
clone size: NA
J gene: TRBJ2-4
CDR3 DNA: TGTGCCAGCAGTTATGCAGGGTCAAGTAACATTCAGTACTTC
CDR3 protein: CASSYAGSSNIQYF

D gene: TRBD1
V gene: TRBV10-1
clone size: NA
J gene: TRBJ1-1
CDR3 DNA: TGCGCCAGCAGTGCCGGGACAGGGCCCGAAGCTTTCTTT
CDR3 protein: CASSAGTGPEAFF

D gene: NA
V gene: TRBV10-3
clone size: NA
J gene: TRBJ2-1
CDR3 DNA: TGTGCCATCAGTGAGTCGTCGTTAGCGACTTTGGTGGACAATGAGCAGTTCTTC
CDR3 protein: CAISESSLATLVDNEQFF

D gene: TRBD1
V gene: TRBV18
clone size: NA
J gene: TRBJ1-2
CDR3 DNA: TGTGCCAGCTCACCTCTGGGGGACAGGACTAACTATGGCTACACCTTC
CDR3 protein: CASSPLGDRTNYGYTF

D gene: NA
V gene: TRBV25-1
clone size: NA
J gene: TRBJ2-2
CDR3 DNA: TGTGCCAGCAGTGAATTCAGGGGGGCCGGGGAGCTGTTTTTT
CDR3 protein: CASSEFRGAGELFF

D gene: NA
V gene: TRBV19
clone size: NA
J gene: TRBJ1-1
CDR3 DNA: TGTGCCAGTAGTTCGCTCGGGTACTTGAACACTGAAGCTTTCTTT
CDR3 protein: CASSSLGYLNTEAFF

D gene: TRBD1
V gene: TRBV5-4
clone size: NA
J gene: TRBJ2-5
CDR3 DNA: TGTGCCAGCAGCTTGGAGATCCGGGACAGCCAAGAGACCCAGTACTTC
CDR3 protein: CASSLEIRDSQETQYF

D gene: NA
V gene: TRBV19
clone size: NA
J gene: TRBJ2-1
CDR3 DNA: TGTGCCAGTAGTATGTGGAGCGGGCTGAGCTCAAATGAGCAGTTCTTC
CDR3 protein: CASSMWSGLSSNEQFF

D gene: TRBD1
V gene: TRBV29-1
clone size: NA
J gene: TRBJ2-5
CDR3 DNA: TGCAGCGGAGGGGGCGACGCGACGGAGACCCAGTACTTC
CDR3 protein: CSGGGDATETQYF

D gene: NA
V gene: TRBV5-1
clone size: NA
J gene: TRBJ2-5
CDR3 DNA: TGCGCCAGCAGCGCAGAAGGGGGTGCGGGGACCCAGTACTTC
CDR3 protein: CASSAEGGAGTQYF

D gene: NA
V gene: TRBV27
clone size: NA
J gene: TRBJ2-1
CDR3 DNA: TGTGCCACCCAACTAGGTTTTCTCTACAATGAGCAGTTCTTC
CDR3 protein: CATQLGFLYNEQFF

D gene: TRBD1
V gene: TRBV15
clone size: few
J gene: TRBJ2-7
CDR3 DNA: TGTGCCACCAGCGACCGGGACAGGGGTTACGAGCAGTACTTC
CDR3 protein: CATSDRDRGYEQYF

D gene: TRBD2
V gene: TRBV30
clone size: NA
J gene: TRBJ2-1
CDR3 DNA: TGTGCCTGCTCTGGGGCTAGCGGGAGTCGGAATGAGCAGTTCTTC
CDR3 protein: CACSGASGSRNEQFF

D gene: NA
V gene: TRBV29-1
clone size: NA
J gene: TRBJ2-3
CDR3 DNA: TGCAGCGTTAGGGACTTCACAGATACGCAGTATTTT
CDR3 protein: CSVRDFTDTQYF

D gene: TRBD2
V gene: TRBV18
clone size: NA
J gene: TRBJ2-5
CDR3 DNA: TGTGCCAGCTCACCAGGACTAGCGGGAGAGACCCAGTACTTC
CDR3 protein: CASSPGLAGETQYF

D gene: TRBD2
V gene: TRBV3-1/TRBV3-2
clone size: NA
J gene: TRBJ2-5
CDR3 DNA: TGTGCCAGCAGCCAAGTAATCTCGCGGGAGGCGTGGGGCGAGACCCAGTACTTC
CDR3 protein: CASSQVISREAWGETQYF

D gene: TRBD1
V gene: TRBV11-3
clone size: NA
J gene: TRBJ2-1
CDR3 DNA: TGTGCCAGCAGCTTGGCCGGGACAGCGTTCAATGAGCAGTTCTTC
CDR3 protein: CASSLAGTAFNEQFF

D gene: TRBD1
V gene: TRBV4-1
clone size: NA
J gene: TRBJ2-2
CDR3 DNA: TGCGCCAGCAGCCATCCCCCGGACAGGGGGAACACCGGGGAGCTGTTTTTT
CDR3 protein: CASSHPPDRGNTGELFF

D gene: NA
V gene: TRBV5-4
clone size: NA
J gene: TRBJ1-6
CDR3 DNA: TGTGCCAGCAGCTTGTCAGGGGTAGAGAATTCACCCCTCCACTTT
CDR3 protein: CASSLSGVENSPLHF

D gene: TRBD2
V gene: TRBV20-1
clone size: NA
J gene: TRBJ2-2
CDR3 DNA: TGCAGTGCTAGTGTAGCGGGAGTGGGCGGGGAGCTGTTTTTT
CDR3 protein: CSASVAGVGGELFF

D gene: TRBD1
V gene: TRBV27
clone size: NA
J gene: TRBJ1-1
CDR3 DNA: TGTGCCAGCAGTTCCCCCGGGACAGGCGGCTCGGGCGCTGAAGCTTTCTTT
CDR3 protein: CASSSPGTGGSGAEAFF

D gene: NA
V gene: TRBV11-3
clone size: once
J gene: TRBJ2-6
CDR3 DNA: TGTGCCAGCAGCTTATCGTACTCTGGGGCCAACGTCCTGACTTTC
CDR3 protein: CASSLSYSGANVLTF

D gene: TRBD2
V gene: TRBV4-3
clone size: few
J gene: TRBJ2-1
CDR3 DNA: TGCGCCAGCAGCCAAGACACTAGCGGAATATCCTACAATGAGCAGTTCTTC
CDR3 protein: CASSQDTSGISYNEQFF

D gene: TRBD1
V gene: TRBV15
clone size: NA
J gene: TRBJ2-7
CDR3 DNA: TGTGCCACCAGCAGAGATGGGCGACAGGGGGACTACGAGCAGTACTTC
CDR3 protein: CATSRDGRQGDYEQYF

D gene: NA
V gene: TRBV10-3
clone size: NA
J gene: TRBJ2-7
CDR3 DNA: TGTGCCATCAGTGAGTCTTTACAGGGTTCCTCCTACGAGCAGTACTTC
CDR3 protein: CAISESLQGSSYEQYF

D gene: TRBD1
V gene: TRBV7-2
clone size: once
J gene: TRBJ2-5
CDR3 DNA: TGTGCCAGCTCCCTCCAGGGGGCGCGTCAGGAGACCCAGTACTTC
CDR3 protein: CASSLQGARQETQYF